The sequence of this T cell receptor beta chain was determined in a study of identical twins. Findings and caveats of the study: Within cord blood, abundant beta clonotypes carried fewer insertions, but memory repertoires showed no such trend. Twins showed weaker excess sharing in their beta out-of-frame sequences.

V gave up 6 bases and J gave up 2 bases; unmatched junction bases: 4. This CDR3 contains 13 residues. Germline V gives CDR1 LNHDA, CDR2 SQIVND (reference sequence). The count of this clonotype is one. What it binds is unknown. Template switching created a universal primer site, and the cDNA included unique molecular identifiers. One entry per CDR3 protein, called by TCRdb with MiXCR from the 5' RACE reads. The sample shows 500,000 to 600,000 distinct CDR3 sequences, roughly a fifth of them seen only once. The sample was also reused in another study, on T cells expressing NK-cell markers.

V usage is TRBV19 and J usage is TRBJ2-7; TRBD1 agrees at 7 bases. The sequence was obtained from a woman aged 18-29 years in good health. The specimen sequenced was CD4+ T cells sorted from blood. CDR3 coding DNA: TGTGCCAGTAGGAGGGACAGTACCTACGAGCAGTACTTC. This sequence encodes CASRRDSTYEQYF.